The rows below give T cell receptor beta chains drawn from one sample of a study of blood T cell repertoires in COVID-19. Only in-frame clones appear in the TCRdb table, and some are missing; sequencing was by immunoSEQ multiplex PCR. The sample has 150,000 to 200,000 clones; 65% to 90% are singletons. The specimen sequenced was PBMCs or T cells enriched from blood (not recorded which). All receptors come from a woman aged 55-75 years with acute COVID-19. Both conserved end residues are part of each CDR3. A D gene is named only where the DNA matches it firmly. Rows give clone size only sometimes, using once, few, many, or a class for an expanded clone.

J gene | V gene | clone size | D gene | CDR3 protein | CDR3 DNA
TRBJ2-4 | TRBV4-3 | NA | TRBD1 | CASSQENPRSSGTGGPQNIQYF | TGCGCCAGCAGCCAAGAAAACCCGCGCTCCTCCGGGACAGGGGGCCCCCAAAACATTCAGTACTTC
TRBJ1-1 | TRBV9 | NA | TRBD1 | CASSVFVGQGDEAFF | TGTGCCAGCAGCGTTTTCGTCGGACAGGGGGATGAAGCTTTCTTT
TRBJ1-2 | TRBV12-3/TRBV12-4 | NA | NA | CASKRGGPYGYTF | TGTGCCAGCAAAAGGGGGGGGCCCTATGGCTACACCTTC
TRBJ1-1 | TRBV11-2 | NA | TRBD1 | CASSGGTVFEAFF | TGTGCCAGCAGCGGCGGGACAGTGTTTGAAGCTTTCTTT
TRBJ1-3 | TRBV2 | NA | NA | CASSGRSSGNTIYF | TGTGCCAGCAGTGGACGGAGCTCTGGAAACACCATATATTTT
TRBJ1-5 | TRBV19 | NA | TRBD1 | CASRGRDRGFGSNQPQHF | TGTGCCAGTAGGGGCCGGGACAGGGGATTCGGTAGCAATCAGCCCCAGCATTTT
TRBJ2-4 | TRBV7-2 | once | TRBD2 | CASSSGGGLKNIQYF | TGTGCCAGCAGCTCCGGGGGAGGGCTCAAAAACATTCAGTACTTC
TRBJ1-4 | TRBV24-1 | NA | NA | CATSDRTTTNEKLFF | TGTGCCACCAGTGATAGAACTACAACTAATGAAAAACTGTTTTTT
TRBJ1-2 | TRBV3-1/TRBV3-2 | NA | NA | CASSQHEENYGYTF | TGTGCCAGCAGCCAACATGAGGAGAACTATGGCTACACCTTC
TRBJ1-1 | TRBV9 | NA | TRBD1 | CASSVGGTVNTEAFF | TGTGCCAGCAGCGTAGGAGGGACAGTGAACACTGAAGCTTTCTTT
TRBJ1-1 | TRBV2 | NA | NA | CASSEQGQGSAEAFF | TGTGCCAGCAGTGAACAGGGTCAGGGAAGCGCTGAAGCTTTCTTT
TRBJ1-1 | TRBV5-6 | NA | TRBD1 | CASSVTGADTEAFF | TGTGCCAGCAGCGTGACAGGGGCGGACACTGAAGCTTTCTTT
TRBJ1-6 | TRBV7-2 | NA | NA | CASSLELSNSPLHF | TGTGCCAGCAGCTTAGAACTGTCTAATTCACCCCTCCACTTT
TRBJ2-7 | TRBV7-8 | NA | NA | CASSLAPGDINPEQYF | TGTGCCAGCAGCTTAGCGCCCGGGGACATTAATCCAGAGCAGTACTTC
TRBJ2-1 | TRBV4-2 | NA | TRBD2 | CASSRRESYNEQFF | TGTGCCAGCAGCCGGCGGGAGTCCTACAATGAGCAGTTCTTC
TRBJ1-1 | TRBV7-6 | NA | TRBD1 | CASSLQGANTEAFF | TGTGCCAGCAGCTTACAGGGGGCGAACACTGAAGCTTTCTTT
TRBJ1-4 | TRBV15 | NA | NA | CATSRGGTSSWEKLFF | TGTGCCACCAGCAGAGGGGGGACATCCAGTTGGGAAAAACTGTTTTTT
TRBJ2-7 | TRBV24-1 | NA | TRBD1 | CATSTTGTGTYEQYF | TGTGCCACCAGTACCACCGGGACAGGGACCTACGAGCAGTACTTC
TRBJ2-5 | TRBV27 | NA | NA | CASSLLGGGTGETQYF | TGTGCCAGCAGTTTATTAGGCGGGGGAACAGGGGAGACCCAGTACTTC
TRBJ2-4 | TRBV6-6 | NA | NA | CASSRNRDMGSIGKNIQYF | TGTGCCAGCAGTCGGAACCGGGACATGGGGTCGATTGGCAAAAACATTCAGTACTTC
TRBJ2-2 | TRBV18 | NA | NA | CASSPSAGNAGELFF | TGTGCCAGCTCACCCTCTGCGGGGAATGCCGGGGAGCTGTTTTTT
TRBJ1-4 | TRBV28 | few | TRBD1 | CASSDRWQGANEKLFF | TGTGCCAGCAGCGATAGGTGGCAGGGGGCTAATGAAAAACTGTTTTTT
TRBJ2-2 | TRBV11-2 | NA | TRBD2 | CASSLGSSGGGELFF | TGTGCCAGCAGCTTAGGGTCTAGCGGGGGCGGGGAGCTGTTTTTT
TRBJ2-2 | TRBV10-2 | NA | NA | CASSESLAVGELFF | TGCGCCAGCAGTGAGTCGCTGGCAGTCGGGGAGCTGTTTTTT
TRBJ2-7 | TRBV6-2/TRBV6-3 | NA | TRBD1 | CASSAPLGTGRYEQYF | TGTGCCAGCAGTGCCCCCCTAGGGACAGGGAGATACGAGCAGTACTTC
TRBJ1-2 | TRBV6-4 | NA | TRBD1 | CASSPGTANYGYTF | TGTGCCAGCAGCCCCGGGACAGCGAACTATGGCTACACCTTC
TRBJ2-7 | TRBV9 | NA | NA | CASSLGFAVSDEQYF | TGTGCCAGCAGCCTTGGTTTCGCGGTTTCGGACGAGCAGTACTTC
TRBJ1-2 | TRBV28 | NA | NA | CASGGEAPANYGYTF | TGTGCCAGCGGAGGTGAGGCGCCAGCTAACTATGGCTACACCTTC
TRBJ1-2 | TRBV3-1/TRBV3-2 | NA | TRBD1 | CASSQGDRWYTF | TGTGCCAGCAGCCAAGGGGACAGATGGTACACCTTC
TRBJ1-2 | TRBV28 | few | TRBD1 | CASRTGVKDGYTF | TGTGCCAGTAGGACAGGGGTTAAGGATGGCTACACCTTC
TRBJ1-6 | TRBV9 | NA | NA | CASSAGSSYNSPLHF | TGTGCCAGCAGCGCGGGAAGCTCCTATAATTCACCCCTCCACTTT
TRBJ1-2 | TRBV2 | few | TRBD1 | CASSVDRGKGSYTF | TGTGCCAGCAGTGTGGACAGGGGTAAGGGAAGCTACACCTTC
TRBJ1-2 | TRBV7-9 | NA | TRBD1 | CASSLDGAGGYGYTF | TGTGCCAGCAGCTTAGACGGGGCAGGGGGCTATGGCTACACCTTC
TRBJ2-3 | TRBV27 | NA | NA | CASSLYRDPSTDTQYF | TGTGCCAGCAGTTTATACAGGGACCCTAGCACAGATACGCAGTATTTT
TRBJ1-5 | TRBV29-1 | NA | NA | CSVKLRGNQPQHF | TGCAGCGTTAAATTGCGGGGCAATCAGCCCCAGCATTTT
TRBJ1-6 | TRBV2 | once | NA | CASSTLSSYNSPLHF | TGTGCCAGCAGTACTTTGAGCTCCTATAATTCACCCCTCCACTTT
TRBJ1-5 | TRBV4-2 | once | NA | CASSQDRQAPFSQHF | TGTGCCAGCAGCCAAGATAGACAGGCACCCTTTTCCCAGCATTTT
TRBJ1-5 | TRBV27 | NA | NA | CASSLNQPQHF | TGTGCCAGCAGTCTCAATCAGCCCCAGCATTTT
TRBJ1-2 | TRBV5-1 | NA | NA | CASSLGVVEGYTF | TGCGCCAGCAGCTTGGGTGTAGTCGAAGGCTACACCTTC
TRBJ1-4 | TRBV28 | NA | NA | CASSRRPTNEKLFF | TGTGCCAGCAGTAGGAGACCAACTAATGAAAAACTGTTTTTT
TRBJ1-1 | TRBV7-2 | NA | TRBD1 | CASSLKSGQGTPFVGAFF | TGTGCCAGCAGCTTAAAATCGGGACAGGGGACCCCCTTCGTTGGAGCTTTCTTT
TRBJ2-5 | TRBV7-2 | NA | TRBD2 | CASSLAQLAGGRETQYF | TGTGCCAGCAGCTTAGCCCAACTAGCGGGGGGGCGAGAGACCCAGTACTTC
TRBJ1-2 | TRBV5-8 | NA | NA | CASSYAGRDGYTF | TGTGCCAGCAGTTACGCAGGGAGGGACGGCTACACCTTC
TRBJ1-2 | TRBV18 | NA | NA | CASSPSNGQSNYGYTF | TGTGCCAGCTCACCCTCCAACGGACAGTCTAACTATGGCTACACCTTC
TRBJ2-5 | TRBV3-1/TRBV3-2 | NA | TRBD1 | CASSLHRGWHETQYF | TGTGCCAGCAGCTTACACAGGGGGTGGCATGAGACCCAGTACTTC
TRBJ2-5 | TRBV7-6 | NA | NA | CASSLGQQETQYF | TGTGCCAGCAGCCTAGGACAGCAAGAGACCCAGTACTTC
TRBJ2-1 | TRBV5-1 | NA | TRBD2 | CASSFGLAGDNEQFF | TGCGCCAGCAGCTTCGGACTAGCGGGAGACAATGAGCAGTTCTTC
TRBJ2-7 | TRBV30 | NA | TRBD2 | CAWRGAFWTSGSPYEQYF | TGTGCCTGGAGGGGGGCTTTTTGGACTAGCGGGAGCCCCTACGAGCAGTACTTC
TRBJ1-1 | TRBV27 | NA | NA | CASSLYGVTRMNTEAFF | TGTGCCAGCAGTTTATATGGGGTCACTAGAATGAACACTGAAGCTTTCTTT
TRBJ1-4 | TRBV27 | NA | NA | CASSISEVGKKLFF | TGTGCCAGCAGTATCAGCGAGGTCGGGAAAAAACTGTTTTTT
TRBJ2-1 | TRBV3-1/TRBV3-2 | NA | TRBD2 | CASSRGTSGHSSSYNEQFF | TGTGCCAGCAGCCGAGGGACTAGCGGACACTCGAGCTCCTACAATGAGCAGTTCTTC
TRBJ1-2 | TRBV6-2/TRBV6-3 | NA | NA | CASSAPGGRTYGYTF | TGTGCCAGCAGCGCTCCCGGGGGGAGGACCTATGGCTACACCTTC
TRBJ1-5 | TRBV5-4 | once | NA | CATKRRPQHF | TGTGCCACCAAGAGGAGGCCCCAGCATTTT
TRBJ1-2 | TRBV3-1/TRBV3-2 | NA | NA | CASSPGPQGYHGYTF | TGTGCCAGCAGTCCAGGACCACAGGGATACCATGGCTACACCTTC
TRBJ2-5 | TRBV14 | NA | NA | CASSQTVLTAETQYF | TGTGCCAGCAGCCAGACAGTTCTTACCGCGGAGACCCAGTACTTC
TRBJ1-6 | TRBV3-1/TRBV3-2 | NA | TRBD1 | CASSKLDRGLEAGSPLHF | TGTGCCAGCAGTAAACTCGACAGGGGGCTAGAGGCTGGATCACCCCTCCACTTT
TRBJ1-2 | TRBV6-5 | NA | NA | CASSYAGDYGYTF | TGTGCCAGCAGTTACGCGGGAGACTATGGCTACACCTTC
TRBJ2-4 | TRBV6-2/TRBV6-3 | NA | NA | CASSYGREVAKNIQYF | TGTGCCAGCAGTTACGGGCGGGAAGTAGCCAAAAACATTCAGTACTTC